Sequencing of this T cell receptor beta chain was carried out in a study of chemoradiotherapy in HPV16-positive cancers. Background on the study: Candidate HPV-specific clones and shared TCR motifs came from two HPV16-positive patients.

V was trimmed by 6 bases and J by 1 base, leaving 9 bases between them. CDR3 length equals 13 residues. Per the germline V gene, CDR1 is MDHEN and CDR2 is SYDVKM. Data came from immunoSEQ multiplex PCR; TCRdb stores just in-frame clones and leaves some out. The table has approximately 50,000 clones, roughly nine tenths seen once. Regarding this clone: Its target is unknown.

Study findings and constraints: Candidate HPV-specific clones and E7-related TCR motifs grew in tumor during treatment.

This clonotype originated in a human donor with HPV-associated anogenital cancer. Sequenced material: blood, taken from a patient who underwent chemoradiotherapy. J is TRBJ1-1 and V is TRBV28; D not resolved. The CDR3 DNA reads TGTGCCAGCAGAGGTACAGAGAACACTGAAGCTTTCTTT. Translated: CASRGTENTEAFF. The full variable domain, with the rest looked up from reference TRBV28 and TRBJ1-1, is DVKVTQSSRYLVKRTGEKVFLECVQDMDHENMFWYRQDPGLGLRLIYFSYDVKMKEKGDIPEGYSVSREKKERFSLILESASTNQTSMYLCASRGTENTEAFFGQGTRLTVV.